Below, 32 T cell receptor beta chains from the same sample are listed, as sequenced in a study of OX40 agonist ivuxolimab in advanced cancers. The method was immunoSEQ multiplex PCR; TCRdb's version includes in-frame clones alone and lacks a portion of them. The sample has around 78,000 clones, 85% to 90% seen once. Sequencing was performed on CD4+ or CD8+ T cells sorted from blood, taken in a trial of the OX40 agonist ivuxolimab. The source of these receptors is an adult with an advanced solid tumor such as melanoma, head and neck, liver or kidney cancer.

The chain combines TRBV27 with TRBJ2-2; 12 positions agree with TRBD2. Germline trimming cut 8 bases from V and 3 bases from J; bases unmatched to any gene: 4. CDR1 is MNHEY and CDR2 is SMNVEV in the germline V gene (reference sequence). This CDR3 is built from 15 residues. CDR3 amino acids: CASSRLAGDTGELFF. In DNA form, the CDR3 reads TGTGCCAGCTCTCGACTAGCGGGAGACACCGGGGAGCTGTTTTTT.

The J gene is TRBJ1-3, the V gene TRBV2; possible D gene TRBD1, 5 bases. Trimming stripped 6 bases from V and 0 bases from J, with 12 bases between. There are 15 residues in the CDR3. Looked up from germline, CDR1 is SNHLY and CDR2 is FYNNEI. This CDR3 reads CASSATTASGNTIYF. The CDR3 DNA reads TGTGCCAGCAGCGCCACGACAGCCTCTGGAAACACCATATATTTT. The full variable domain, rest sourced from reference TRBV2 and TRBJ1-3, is EPEVTQTPSHQVTQMGQEVILRCVPISNHLYFYWYRQILGQKVEFLVSFYNNEISEKSEIFDDQFSVERPDGSNFTLKIRSTKLEDSAMYFCASSATTASGNTIYFGEGSWLTVV.

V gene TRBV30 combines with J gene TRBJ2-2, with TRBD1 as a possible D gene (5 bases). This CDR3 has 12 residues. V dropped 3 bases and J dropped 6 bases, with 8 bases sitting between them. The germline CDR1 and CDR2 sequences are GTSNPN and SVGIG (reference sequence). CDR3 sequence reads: CAWSPGPGELFF. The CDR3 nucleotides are TGTGCCTGGAGCCCAGGGCCCGGGGAGCTGTTTTTT. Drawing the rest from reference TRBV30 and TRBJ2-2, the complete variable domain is SQTIHQWPATLVQPVGSPLSLECTVEGTSNPNLYWYRQAAGRGLQLLFYSVGIGQISSEVPQNLSASRPQDRQFILSSKKLLLSDSGFYLCAWSPGPGELFFGEGSRLTVL.

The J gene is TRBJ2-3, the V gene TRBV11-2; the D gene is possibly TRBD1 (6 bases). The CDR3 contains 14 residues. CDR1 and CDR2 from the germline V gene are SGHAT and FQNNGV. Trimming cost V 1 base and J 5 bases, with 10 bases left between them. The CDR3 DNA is TGTGCCAGCAGCTTAGCACAGGGCCTAGATACGCAGTATTTT. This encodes CASSLAQGLDTQYF.

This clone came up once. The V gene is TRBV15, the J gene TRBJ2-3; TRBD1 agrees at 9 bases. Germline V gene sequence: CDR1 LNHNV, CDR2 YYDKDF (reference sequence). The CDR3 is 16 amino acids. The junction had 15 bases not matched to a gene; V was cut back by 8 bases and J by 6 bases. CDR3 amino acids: CATRVGGQGLADTQYF. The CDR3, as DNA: TGTGCCACCCGGGTAGGGGGACAGGGCCTAGCGGATACGCAGTATTTT.

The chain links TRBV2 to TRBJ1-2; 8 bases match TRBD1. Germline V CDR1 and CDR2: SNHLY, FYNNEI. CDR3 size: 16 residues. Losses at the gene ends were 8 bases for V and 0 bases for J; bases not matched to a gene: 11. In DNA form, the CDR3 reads TGTGCCAGCCGGGGAGGGACAGGTACGACTAACTATGGCTACACCTTC. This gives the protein CASRGGTGTTNYGYTF. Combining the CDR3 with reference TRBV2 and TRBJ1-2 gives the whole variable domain EPEVTQTPSHQVTQMGQEVILRCVPISNHLYFYWYRQILGQKVEFLVSFYNNEISEKSEIFDDQFSVERPDGSNFTLKIRSTKLEDSAMYFCASRGGTGTTNYGYTFGSGTRLTVV.

The CDR3 is CASSQYSETDTQYF. Written as DNA, the CDR3 is TGTGCCAGCAGCCAATACTCGGAGACAGATACGCAGTATTTT. V and J are TRBV11-2 and TRBJ2-3; D is undetermined. V was shortened by 5 bases and J by 3 bases, with 12 bases between the two germline ends. The CDR3 consists of 14 residues. Germline values: CDR1 SGHAT, CDR2 FQNNGV.

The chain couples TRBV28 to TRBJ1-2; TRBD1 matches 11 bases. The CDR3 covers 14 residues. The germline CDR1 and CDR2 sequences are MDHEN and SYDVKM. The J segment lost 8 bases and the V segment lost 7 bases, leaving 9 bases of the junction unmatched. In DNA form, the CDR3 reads TGTGCCAGCAAGAAAGGGACAGGGGGTTTGGGCTACACCTTC. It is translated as CASKKGTGGLGYTF.

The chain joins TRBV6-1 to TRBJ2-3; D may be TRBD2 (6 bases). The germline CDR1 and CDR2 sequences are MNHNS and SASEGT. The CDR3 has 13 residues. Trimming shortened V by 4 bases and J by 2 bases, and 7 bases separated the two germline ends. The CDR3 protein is CASSADYTDTQYF. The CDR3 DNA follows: TGTGCCAGCAGTGCGGACTACACAGATACGCAGTATTTT.

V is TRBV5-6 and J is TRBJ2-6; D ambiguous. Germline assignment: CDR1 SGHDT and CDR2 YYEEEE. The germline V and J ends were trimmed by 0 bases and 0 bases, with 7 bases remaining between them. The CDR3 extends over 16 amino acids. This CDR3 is CASSLGFSSGANVLTF. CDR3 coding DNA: TGTGCCAGCAGCTTGGGGTTTAGCTCTGGGGCCAACGTCCTGACTTTC.

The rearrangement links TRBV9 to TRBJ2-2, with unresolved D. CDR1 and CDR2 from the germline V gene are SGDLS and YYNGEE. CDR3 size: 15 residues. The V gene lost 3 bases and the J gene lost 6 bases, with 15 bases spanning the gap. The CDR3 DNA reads TGTGCCAGCAGCGGAAACGTTCTGCCCCCCGGGGAGCTGTTTTTT. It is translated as CASSGNVLPPGELFF.

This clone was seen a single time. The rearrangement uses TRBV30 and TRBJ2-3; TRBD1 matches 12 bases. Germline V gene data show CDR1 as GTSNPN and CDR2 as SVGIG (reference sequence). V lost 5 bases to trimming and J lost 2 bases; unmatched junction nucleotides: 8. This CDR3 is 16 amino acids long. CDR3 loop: CAWSPGQGAVTDTQYF. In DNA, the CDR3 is TGTGCCTGGTCACCGGGACAGGGGGCCGTCACAGATACGCAGTATTTT.

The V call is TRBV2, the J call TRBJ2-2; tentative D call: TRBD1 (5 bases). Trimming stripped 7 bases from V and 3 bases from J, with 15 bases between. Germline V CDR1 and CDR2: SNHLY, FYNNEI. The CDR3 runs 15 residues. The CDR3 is CASTVRAGYTGELFF. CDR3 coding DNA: TGTGCCAGCACAGTACGGGCAGGGTACACCGGGGAGCTGTTTTTT.

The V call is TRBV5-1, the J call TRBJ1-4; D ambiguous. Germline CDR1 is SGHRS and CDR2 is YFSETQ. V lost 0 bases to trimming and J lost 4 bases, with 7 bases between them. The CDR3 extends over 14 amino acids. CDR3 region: CASSLGLVNEKLFF. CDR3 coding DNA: TGCGCCAGCAGCTTGGGCCTTGTTAATGAAAAACTGTTTTTT.

CDR3 nucleotides: TGTGCCAGCGGTTTTAATAGCGGAGTAAAACTCCTAGCCAAAAACATTCAGTACTTC. Translation: CASGFNSGVKLLAKNIQYF. The genes are TRBV5-8 and TRBJ2-4; TRBD2 might be the D (6 bases). The CDR3 is 19 residues long. Trimming took 7 bases from V and 0 from J, leaving 26 bases between them. Germline CDR1 reads SGHTS; CDR2 reads YDEGEE.

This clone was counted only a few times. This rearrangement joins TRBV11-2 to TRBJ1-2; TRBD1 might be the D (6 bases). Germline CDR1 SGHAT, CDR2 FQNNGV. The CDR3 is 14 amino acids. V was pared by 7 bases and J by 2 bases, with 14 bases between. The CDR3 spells CASKGDRTNYGYTF. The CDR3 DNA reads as TGTGCCAGCAAGGGAGACAGGACGAACTATGGCTACACCTTC.

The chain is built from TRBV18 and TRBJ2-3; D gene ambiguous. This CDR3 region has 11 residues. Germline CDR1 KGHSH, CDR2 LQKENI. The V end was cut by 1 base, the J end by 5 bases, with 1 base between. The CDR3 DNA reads TGTGCCAGCTCACCACAAGATACGCAGTATTTT. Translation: CASSPQDTQYF.

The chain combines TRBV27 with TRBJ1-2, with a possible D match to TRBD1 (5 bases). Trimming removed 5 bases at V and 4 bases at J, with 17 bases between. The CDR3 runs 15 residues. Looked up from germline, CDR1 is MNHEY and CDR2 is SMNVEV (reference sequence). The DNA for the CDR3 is TGTGCCAGCAGTGCCAGGGAGGGGTTGAGCTATGGCTACACCTTC. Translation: CASSAREGLSYGYTF.

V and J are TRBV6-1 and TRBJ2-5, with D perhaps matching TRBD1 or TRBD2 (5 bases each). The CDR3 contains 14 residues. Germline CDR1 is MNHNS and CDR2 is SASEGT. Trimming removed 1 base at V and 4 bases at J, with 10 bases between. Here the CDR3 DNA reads TGTGCCAGCAGTGAAGGGGCAGGGACAGAGACCCAGTACTTC. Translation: CASSEGAGTETQYF.

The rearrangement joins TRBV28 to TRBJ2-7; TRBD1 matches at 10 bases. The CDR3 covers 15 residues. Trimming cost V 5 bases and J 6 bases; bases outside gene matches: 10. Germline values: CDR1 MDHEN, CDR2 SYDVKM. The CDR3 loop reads CASSPADRGLSEQYF. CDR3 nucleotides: TGTGCCAGCAGTCCCGCCGACAGGGGGCTAAGCGAGCAGTACTTC.

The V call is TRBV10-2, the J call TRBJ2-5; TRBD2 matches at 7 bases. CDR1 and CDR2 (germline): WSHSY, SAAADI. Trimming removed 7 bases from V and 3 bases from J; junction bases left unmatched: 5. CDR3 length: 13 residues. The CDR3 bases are TGCGCCAGCAACACCGGGACTAAAGAGACCCAGTACTTC. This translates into CASNTGTKETQYF.

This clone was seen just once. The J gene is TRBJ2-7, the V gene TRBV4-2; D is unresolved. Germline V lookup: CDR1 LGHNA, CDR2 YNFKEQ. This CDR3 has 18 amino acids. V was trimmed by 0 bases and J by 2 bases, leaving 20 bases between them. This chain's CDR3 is CASSQDPDLASLAYEQYF. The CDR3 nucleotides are TGTGCCAGCAGCCAAGACCCCGACCTCGCCTCCCTGGCCTACGAGCAGTACTTC.

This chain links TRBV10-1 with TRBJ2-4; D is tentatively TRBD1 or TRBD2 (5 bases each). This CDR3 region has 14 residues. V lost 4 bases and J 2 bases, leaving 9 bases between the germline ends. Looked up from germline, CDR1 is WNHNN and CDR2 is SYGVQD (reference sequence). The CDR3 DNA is TGCGCCAGCAGTGGAGGGACGACCAAAAACATTCAGTACTTC. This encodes CASSGGTTKNIQYF.

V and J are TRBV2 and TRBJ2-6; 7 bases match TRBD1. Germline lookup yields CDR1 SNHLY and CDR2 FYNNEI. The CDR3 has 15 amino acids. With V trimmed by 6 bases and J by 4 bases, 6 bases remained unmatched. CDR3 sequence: CASRDRRGGANVLTF. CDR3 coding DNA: TGTGCCAGCAGGGACAGGCGCGGCGGGGCCAACGTCCTGACTTTC.

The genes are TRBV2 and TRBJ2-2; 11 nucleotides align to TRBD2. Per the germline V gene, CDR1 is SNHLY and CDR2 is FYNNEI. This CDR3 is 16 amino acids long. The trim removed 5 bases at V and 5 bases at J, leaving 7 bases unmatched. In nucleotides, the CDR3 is TGTGCCAGCAGTACCGTAGCGGGGGGGCGAACCGGGGAGCTGTTTTTT. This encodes CASSTVAGGRTGELFF.

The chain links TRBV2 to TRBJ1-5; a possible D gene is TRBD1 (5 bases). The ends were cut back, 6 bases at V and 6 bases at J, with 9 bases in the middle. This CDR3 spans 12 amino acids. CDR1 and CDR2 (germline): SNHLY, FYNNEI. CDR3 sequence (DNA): TGTGCCAGCAGCAGGGTTTTTCAGCCCCAGCATTTT. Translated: CASSRVFQPQHF.

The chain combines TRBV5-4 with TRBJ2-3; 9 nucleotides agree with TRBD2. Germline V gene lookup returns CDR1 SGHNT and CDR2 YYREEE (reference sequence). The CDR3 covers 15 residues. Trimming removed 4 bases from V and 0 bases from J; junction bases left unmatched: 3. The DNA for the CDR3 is TGTGCCAGCAGCCTAGCGGGACCTAGCACAGATACGCAGTATTTT. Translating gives CASSLAGPSTDTQYF.

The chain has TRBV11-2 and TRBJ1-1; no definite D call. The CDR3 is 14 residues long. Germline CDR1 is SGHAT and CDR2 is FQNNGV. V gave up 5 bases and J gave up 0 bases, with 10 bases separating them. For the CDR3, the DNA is TGTGCCAGCAGCCAACAACGGGTGAACACTGAAGCTTTCTTT. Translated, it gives CASSQQRVNTEAFF.

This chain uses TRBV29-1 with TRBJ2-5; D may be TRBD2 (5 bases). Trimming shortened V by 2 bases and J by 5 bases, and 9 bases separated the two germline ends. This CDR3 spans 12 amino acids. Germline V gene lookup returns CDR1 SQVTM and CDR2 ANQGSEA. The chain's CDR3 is CSVERGRETQYF. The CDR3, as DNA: TGCAGCGTTGAACGGGGTAGGGAGACCCAGTACTTC.

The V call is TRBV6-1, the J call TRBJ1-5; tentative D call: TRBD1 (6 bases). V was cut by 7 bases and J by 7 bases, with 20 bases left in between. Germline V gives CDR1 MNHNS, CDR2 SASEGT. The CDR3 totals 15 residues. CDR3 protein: CASTEGGNWKQPQHF. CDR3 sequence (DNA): TGTGCCAGCACCGAAGGGGGGAATTGGAAGCAGCCCCAGCATTTT.

As DNA, the CDR3 is TGTGCCTGGAACCCGGGACTAGCGGGGGGCGTACAAGAGACCCAGTACTTC. Residues: CAWNPGLAGGVQETQYF. The V and J genes are TRBV30 and TRBJ2-5; 15 bases agree with TRBD2. The CDR3 runs to 17 residues. Trimming removed 4 bases from V and 2 bases from J; junction bases left unmatched: 8. CDR1 GTSNPN and CDR2 SVGIG come from the germline V gene (reference sequence).

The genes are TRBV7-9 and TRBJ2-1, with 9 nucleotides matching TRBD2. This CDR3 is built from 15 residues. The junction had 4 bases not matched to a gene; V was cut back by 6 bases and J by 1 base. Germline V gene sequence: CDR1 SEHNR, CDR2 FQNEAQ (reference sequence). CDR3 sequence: CASRSSGSSYNEQFF. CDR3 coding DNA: TGTGCCAGCAGAAGTAGCGGGAGTTCCTACAATGAGCAGTTCTTC.